This T cell receptor beta chain is drawn from a study of blood T cell repertoires in COVID-19. Study at large: T cells, B-cell-depleted T cells, or PBMCs provided the cDNA or gDNA that served as material.

How the authors handled the data: It was from reference gene primer amplification that nucleated cell counts were estimated. The repertoire was sequenced with immunoSEQ multiplex PCR; TCRdb's copy has only in-frame clones and lacks some. That table is the source of V, J and clone size, and D and trimming were worked out from the DNA. The table shows more than 150,000 clones, with 80% to 90% occurring only once. Per germline, CDR1 MNHEY and CDR2 SMNVEV (reference sequence). The CDR3 contains 12 residues. For this clone: One end of the junction is discordant with germline, which a read error may explain.

Specimen: peripheral blood. J is TRBJ2-1 and V is TRBV27, with 9 bases lining up with TRBD2. This receptor was taken from a woman in her 70s with acute or convalescent COVID-19. Here the CDR3 DNA reads TGTGCCAGCAGTCTGGTAGGGACTAGCTTTGTCTTC. This translates into CASSLVGTSFVF.